The 25 T cell receptor beta chains below come from one sample, sequenced in a study of shared clonotypes between healthy human individuals (dated by TCRdb to 2020 to 2022). Libraries were made using the immunoSEQ multiplex PCR assay. Drawn from immuneACCESS, this table holds only the in-frame rearrangements with V and J called that TCRdb kept. Clones are partly lost; checked studies trace under half to an unresolved V gene and leave the rest unexplained. The sample table lists around 1.6 million clones, nearly 99% of them with a count of one. Jointly, the top ten make up less than 0.55% of the sample. The sample was naive CD4+ T cells sorted from blood. What this sample's cell subset or site label stands for: CD45RA+ positively selected. These receptors originate from a young man in good health.

The V and J genes are TRBV29-1 and TRBJ2-7; 7 nucleotides align to TRBD1. The CDR3 is 15 amino acids. V lost 7 bases, J lost 0 bases, and 12 bases stayed unmatched. Germline assignment: CDR1 SQVTM and CDR2 ANQGSEA. DNA for the CDR3: TGCAGCGCCGTCCGGAACAGGGGTTTCTCCTACGAGCAGTACTTC. Its translation: CSAVRNRGFSYEQYF.

The chain recombines TRBV6-5 with TRBJ1-1; 7 bases match TRBD1. The junction had 8 bases not matched to a gene; V was cut back by 0 bases and J by 7 bases. Germline CDR1 reads MNHEY; CDR2 reads SVGAGI. The CDR3 extends over 15 amino acids. CDR3 protein: CASSYSTRGSLEAFF. The CDR3 DNA sequence: TGTGCCAGCAGTTACTCGACCAGGGGGAGTCTTGAAGCTTTCTTT.

V usage is TRBV18 and J usage is TRBJ2-3, with D unresolved. The CDR3 is made up of 14 amino acids. The V end was cut by 6 bases, the J end by 1 base, with 11 bases between. The germline gives CDR1 KGHSH, CDR2 LQKENI. The CDR3 DNA sequence: TGTGCCAGCTCCCCAACCACTCGCACAGATACGCAGTATTTT. Encoded protein: CASSPTTRTDTQYF.

In this sample, this clone turned up a few times. The sample holds other DNA sequences that translate to the same CDR3. This chain uses TRBV5-1 with TRBJ2-2; unclear D gene. The CDR3 is 14 residues long. The germline V and J ends were trimmed by 0 bases and 2 bases, with 5 bases remaining between them. CDR1 is SGHRS and CDR2 is YFSETQ in the germline V gene. CDR3 residues: CASSLDGNTGELFF. DNA for the CDR3: TGCGCCAGCAGCTTGGACGGAAACACCGGGGAGCTGTTTTTT.

This chain uses TRBV19 with TRBJ1-1; 7 bases line up with TRBD1. V was pared by 5 bases and J by 3 bases, with 12 bases of the junction left unmatched. The CDR3 covers 16 residues. Germline V lookup: CDR1 LNHDA, CDR2 SQIVND (reference sequence). The CDR3 bases are TGTGCCAGTAGTCAATTCACCGGGACAGAATACACTGAAGCTTTCTTT. Protein sequence: CASSQFTGTEYTEAFF. Complete variable domain (other parts from reference TRBV19 and TRBJ1-1): DGGITQSPKYLFRKEGQNVTLSCEQNLNHDAMYWYRQDPGQGLRLIYYSQIVNDFQKGDIAEGYSVSREKKESFPLTVTSAQKNPTAFYLCASSQFTGTEYTEAFFGQGTRLTVV.

This sequence joins TRBV29-1 and TRBJ1-2, with unresolved D. Looked up from germline, CDR1 is SQVTM and CDR2 is ANQGSEA. V shed 8 bases and J shed 0 bases, with 10 bases lying between them. The CDR3 contains 12 residues. CDR3 residues: CSTAITNYGYTF. The DNA of the CDR3 is TGCAGCACTGCCATTACTAACTATGGCTACACCTTC.

The V call is TRBV5-1, the J call TRBJ2-3; 9 bases are shared with TRBD2. The length of the CDR3 is 14 residues. After removal of 4 bases from V and 5 bases from J, the junction contained 5 bases not matched to a gene. In germline, CDR1 is SGHRS, CDR2 YFSETQ. CDR3: CASSQGLAVDTQYF. DNA for the CDR3: TGCGCCAGCAGCCAGGGACTAGCCGTAGATACGCAGTATTTT.

The chain recombines TRBV5-1 with TRBJ2-7; TRBD2 is a possible D gene (5 bases). Per germline, CDR1 SGHRS and CDR2 YFSETQ. With 0 bases removed from V and 3 bases from J, the gap between germline ends came to 10 bases. The length of the CDR3 is 14 residues. CDR3 in DNA: TGCGCCAGCAGCTTGGACGGACTGGGCTACGAGCAGTACTTC. It translates to CASSLDGLGYEQYF.

About this clone itself: Additional DNA sequences in this sample encode the identical CDR3. The chain carries TRBV7-8 and TRBJ2-1; D not resolved. The CDR3 covers 15 residues. CDR1 is SGHVS and CDR2 is FQNEAQ in the germline V gene. V was clipped by 1 base and J by 0 bases, with 7 bases between them. CDR3 residues: CASSLVGGSYNEQFF. The CDR3 DNA sequence: TGTGCCAGCAGCTTAGTAGGCGGCTCCTACAATGAGCAGTTCTTC. The whole variable domain, remainder taken from reference TRBV7-8 and TRBJ2-1, is GAGVSQSPRYKVAKRGQDVALRCDPISGHVSLFWYQQALGQGPEFLTYFQNEAQLDKSGLPSDRFFAERPEGSVSTLKIQRTQQEDSAVYLCASSLVGGSYNEQFFGPGTRLTVL.

CDR3 loop: CASSVESGRTEAFF. In DNA, the CDR3 is TGTGCCAGCAGCGTAGAATCAGGGCGGACTGAAGCTTTCTTT. The chain combines TRBV9 with TRBJ1-1, with D perhaps matching TRBD1 (5 bases). Germline V gene lookup returns CDR1 SGDLS and CDR2 YYNGEE. Trimming stripped 0 bases from V and 5 bases from J, with 11 bases between. The CDR3 runs to 14 residues.

This chain joins TRBV5-1 and TRBJ1-1, with 11 nucleotides matching TRBD1. After removal of 5 bases from V and 5 bases from J, the junction contained 14 bases not matched to a gene. This CDR3 has 17 amino acids. Germline CDR1 is SGHRS and CDR2 is YFSETQ. DNA for the CDR3: TGCGCCAGCAGTCAAAGAGGACTCGGGACAGGGGGTACTGAAGCTTTCTTT. Its protein is CASSQRGLGTGGTEAFF. Drawing the rest from reference TRBV5-1 and TRBJ1-1, the complete variable domain is KAGVTQTPRYLIKTRGQQVTLSCSPISGHRSVSWYQQTPGQGLQFLFEYFSETQRNKGNFPGRFSGRQFSNSRSEMNVSTLELGDSALYLCASSQRGLGTGGTEAFFGQGTRLTVV.

The rearrangement joins TRBV4-1 to TRBJ1-1, with 7 bases that match TRBD1. This CDR3 region has 15 residues. The germline V gene encodes CDR1 MGHRA and CDR2 YSYEKL. V lost 0 bases, J lost 5 bases, and 6 bases stayed unmatched. The CDR3 here is CASSQDRGQGTEAFF. CDR3 DNA sequence: TGCGCCAGCAGCCAAGATAGGGGGCAGGGGACTGAAGCTTTCTTT.

The chain carries TRBV5-1 and TRBJ1-1; D not resolved. This CDR3 has 14 residues. The germline V gene has CDR1 SGHRS and CDR2 YFSETQ. The germline V and J ends were trimmed by 1 base and 0 bases, with 7 bases remaining between them. CDR3 nucleotides: TGCGCCAGCAGCTTGAACGGATTGAACACTGAAGCTTTCTTT. This sequence encodes CASSLNGLNTEAFF.

About this clone itself: The same CDR3 also results from other DNA sequences found in this sample. The rearrangement joins TRBV5-4 to TRBJ2-7, with D unresolved. The CDR3 totals 13 residues. V lost 2 bases and J lost 0, with 6 bases in between. Germline V CDR1 and CDR2: SGHNT, YYREEE (reference sequence). Written as DNA, the CDR3 is TGTGCCAGCAGCTTTCCGGGCTCCTACGAGCAGTACTTC. This encodes CASSFPGSYEQYF.

CDR3 nucleotide sequence: TGCGCCAGCAGCCGGGACAAAAACACTGAAGCTTTCTTT. Amino acids: CASSRDKNTEAFF. This chain connects TRBV5-1 to TRBJ1-1; D perhaps matches TRBD1 (6 bases). The V end lost 4 bases, the J end lost 2 bases, and 9 bases lay between the germline ends. CDR3 length equals 13 residues. Germline values: CDR1 SGHRS, CDR2 YFSETQ.

The chain is built from TRBV2 and TRBJ1-5, with D possibly TRBD1 on 6 matching bases. The V gene's germline CDR1 is SNHLY and CDR2 FYNNEI. The CDR3 spans 15 residues. Trimming left V 4 bases short and J 2 bases short, with 12 bases between. The chain's CDR3 is CASSAGDVGNQPQHF. CDR3 in DNA: TGTGCCAGCAGTGCAGGGGATGTGGGCAATCAGCCCCAGCATTTT.

This chain uses TRBV7-9 with TRBJ2-3; D not resolved. Germline-derived CDR1 and CDR2 are SEHNR and FQNEAQ (reference sequence). V lost 8 bases and J lost 1, with 7 bases in between. The CDR3 length is 12 residues. The CDR3 region is CASSPGTDTQYF. Here the CDR3 DNA reads TGTGCCAGCTCTCCTGGCACAGATACGCAGTATTTT.

The chain is built from TRBV9 and TRBJ2-5; 8 bases match TRBD2. V lost 4 bases to trimming and J lost 2 bases; unmatched junction nucleotides: 7. The CDR3 covers 15 residues. Germline CDR1 and CDR2: SGDLS and YYNGEE. The CDR3 reads CASSTLSGIQETQYF. The CDR3 DNA reads as TGTGCCAGCAGCACCCTTAGCGGGATTCAAGAGACCCAGTACTTC.

The rearrangement joins TRBV18 to TRBJ1-2, with a weak D call TRBD1 (6 bases). Looked up from germline, CDR1 is KGHSH and CDR2 is LQKENI. This CDR3 is built from 15 residues. Trimming removed 3 bases at V and 7 bases at J, with 18 bases between. CDR3: CASSPKTGSGSGYTF. DNA for the CDR3: TGTGCCAGCTCACCTAAAACAGGGAGTGGTAGTGGCTACACCTTC.

This CDR3 reads CASSLWERRADTQYF. CDR3 sequence (DNA): TGTGCCAGCAGCTTGTGGGAAAGGAGGGCAGATACGCAGTATTTT. The chain carries TRBV7-3 and TRBJ2-3; the D gene is possibly TRBD2 (6 bases). Germline values: CDR1 SGHTA, CDR2 FQGTGA. The CDR3 totals 15 residues. The V and J ends lost 3 bases and 4 bases respectively, with 14 bases between them.

V and J are TRBV5-6 and TRBJ2-6, with D maybe TRBD1 (5 bases). Germline assignment: CDR1 SGHDT and CDR2 YYEEEE. The CDR3 covers 16 residues. Trimming took off 4 bases at V and 3 bases at J, with 14 bases between the two ends. This CDR3 reads CASSPWVRVGANVLTF. For the CDR3, the DNA is TGTGCCAGCAGCCCGTGGGTCAGGGTTGGGGCCAACGTCCTGACTTTC. Full variable domain (missing parts from reference TRBV5-6 and TRBJ2-6): DAGVTQSPTHLIKTRGQQVTLRCSPKSGHDTVSWYQQALGQGPQFIFQYYEEEERQRGNFPDRFSGHQFPNYSSELNVNALLLGDSALYLCASSPWVRVGANVLTFGAGSRLTVL.

This chain connects TRBV4-1 to TRBJ2-1; possible D gene TRBD2, 6 bases. Trimming pared 4 bases from V and 1 base from J, leaving 14 bases between. The germline CDR1 and CDR2 sequences are MGHRA and YSYEKL. This CDR3 is 16 amino acids long. Here the CDR3 reads CASSLAGLLSYNEQFF. In DNA, the CDR3 is TGCGCCAGCAGCCTGGCTGGACTACTGTCCTACAATGAGCAGTTCTTC.

This chain joins TRBV4-3 and TRBJ2-7, with TRBD1 matching over 7 bases. Germline trimming cut 4 bases from V and 0 bases from J; bases unmatched to any gene: 0. CDR3 length equals 13 residues. The germline V gene has CDR1 LGHNA and CDR2 YSLEER. This chain's CDR3 is CASSRDSSYEQYF. As DNA, the CDR3 is TGCGCCAGCAGCCGGGACAGCTCCTACGAGCAGTACTTC.

The chain links TRBV27 to TRBJ1-2; D is perhaps TRBD1 (6 bases). The V end lost 5 bases, the J end lost 0 bases, and 10 bases lay between the germline ends. This CDR3 has 14 amino acids. Germline V lookup: CDR1 MNHEY, CDR2 SMNVEV (reference sequence). The CDR3 region has the DNA TGTGCCAGCAGTCGGGCAGGGGCTAACTATGGCTACACCTTC. It is translated as CASSRAGANYGYTF.

This rearrangement joins TRBV10-1 to TRBJ2-2, with D hard to call. Germline V gene data show CDR1 as WNHNN and CDR2 as SYGVQD (reference sequence). V was pared by 5 bases and J by 6 bases, with 10 bases between. CDR3 size: 13 residues. CDR3 sequence: CASSQNLAGELFF. The DNA of the CDR3 is TGCGCCAGCAGTCAGAATTTAGCCGGGGAGCTGTTTTTT.